This TCR beta chain was found in a study of neoadjuvant anti-PD-1 for oral cavity cancer (dated by TCRdb to 2020 to 2023). In terms of the full investigation: Before undergoing curative-intent surgical resection, most patients got three to four biweekly nivolumab doses at 3 mg/kg. Patients with complete response, partial response or stable disease by RECIST 1.1 were defined as responders, whereas patients with progression were defined as non-responders. A 33% response rate was observed in the parent correlative cohort, in which more than ten patients were included. Patients without progression received a fourth nivolumab dose around day 43 and underwent definitive surgical resection on days 50-56.

Points on this clone: The antigen it recognizes is unknown. Per-base quality was not reported, and no clone a single base away is much larger than it.

From its cysteine to its phenylalanine, the CDR3 spans 13 amino acids. CDR3 DNA is the only sequence kept; it has 39 bases, read in frame from the first base. The germline V gene encodes CDR1 MRHNA and CDR2 SNTAGT. The junction carries 9 bases between V and J, which are trimmed by 5 bases and 4 bases respectively. For deep sequencing, each PBMC sample was run in six replicates, with libraries mostly built from about 0.45 ug of input genomic DNA. The immunoSEQ hsTCRbeta kit was used to prepare TCRbeta libraries according to the manufacturer's instructions. The completed libraries were mixed into a single pool at 3 nM, then sequenced with an Illumina NovaSeq 6000 S4 flow cell. As for how the authors treated the data: The immunoSEQ Analyzer was used for raw data preprocessing and quality control. The analysis was limited to productive rearrangements, and each clonotype was defined by a unique CDR3 amino acid sequence. Using the R package tcR, the researchers computed the Gini-Simpson index as their estimate of repertoire clonality. Student's t test was used to compare Gini indices, while Pearson correlation assessed associations with tumor size change. The table comes from immuneACCESS by way of TCRdb, which keeps in-frame sequences with V and J called. Part of the clones is missing from these tables; in studies checked, under half for an unresolved V gene and the rest for unknown reasons. The V and J calls and clone size were taken over from that table, and D and trimming were inferred from the DNA. The sample contains tens of thousands of clones, 77% of them found a single time. The ten largest account for roughly 5% of the sample.

On the study overall, not on this receptor specifically: Higher pretreatment blood Treg/Th17 ratios correlated with higher pretreatment blood TCRbeta clonality and lower post-treatment tumor TCRbeta clonality. TCR analyses included only three patients per response group, and the authors called for larger cohorts for validation. After neoadjuvant nivolumab, T cell clonality (Gini index) in PBMCs was significantly higher in non-responders than in responders.

Taken with the paper, the label for time point translates to: after neoadjuvant nivolumab, at surgical resection. Patients were newly diagnosed with stage II-IVA oral cavity squamous cell carcinoma and had received no prior systemic or radiation treatment. The cohort was made up of patients with locally advanced, HPV-negative oral cavity squamous cell carcinoma. Peripheral blood mononuclear cells were analyzed directly and were not maintained or expanded in culture. Samples were obtained from a longitudinal correlative study of a single-arm phase II trial of neoadjuvant nivolumab in oral cavity squamous cell carcinoma. Genomic DNA-based TCRbeta sequencing was performed on subject-matched pre- and post-treatment PBMCs and tumors from three responders and three non-responders. Peripheral blood mononuclear cells were collected before nivolumab treatment and were collected again after treatment, at the time of surgery. The Maxwell RSC DNA from Cells kit was used to extract genomic DNA from PBMCs.

The chain employs TRBV6-4 and TRBJ1-5, with the D gene too uncertain to name. The clonotype was recovered from a person aged 40-85 years with oral cavity squamous cell carcinoma. Sequenced material: PBMCs, taken after nivolumab (anti-PD-1) treatment. At the DNA level, the sequence is TGTGCCAGCAGTCGGACCGGGAATCAGCCCCAGCATTTT. Its protein is CASSRTGNQPQHF.